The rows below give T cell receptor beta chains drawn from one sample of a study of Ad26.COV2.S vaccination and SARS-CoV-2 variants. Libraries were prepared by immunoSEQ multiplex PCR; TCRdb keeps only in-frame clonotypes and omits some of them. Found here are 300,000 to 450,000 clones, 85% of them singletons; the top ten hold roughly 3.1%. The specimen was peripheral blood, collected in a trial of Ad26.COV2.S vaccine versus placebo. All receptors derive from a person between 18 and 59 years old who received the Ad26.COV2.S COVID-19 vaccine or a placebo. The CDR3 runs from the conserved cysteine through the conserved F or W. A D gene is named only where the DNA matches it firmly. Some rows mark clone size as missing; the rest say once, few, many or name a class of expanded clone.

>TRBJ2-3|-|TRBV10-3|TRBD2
CAITSPGLASTDTQYF
TGTGCCATCACCTCACCGGGACTAGCGAGCACAGATACGCAGTATTTT
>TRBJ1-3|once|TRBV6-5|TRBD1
CASSSKTGVGNTIYF
TGTGCCAGCAGTTCCAAGACAGGGGTCGGAAACACCATATATTTT
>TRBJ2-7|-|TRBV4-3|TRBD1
CASSQDPRDRADEQYF
TGCGCCAGCAGCCAAGACCCCCGGGACAGGGCAGACGAGCAGTACTTC
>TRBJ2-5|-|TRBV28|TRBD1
CASSPQFGQGIQETQYF
TGTGCCAGCAGCCCCCAGTTTGGACAGGGCATTCAAGAGACCCAGTACTTC
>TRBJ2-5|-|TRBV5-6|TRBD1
CASQGTGQQETQYF
TGTGCCAGCCAAGGGACAGGCCAACAAGAGACCCAGTACTTC
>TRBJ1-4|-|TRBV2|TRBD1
CASRNRDRPNEKLFF
TGTGCCAGCAGAAACCGGGACAGGCCTAATGAAAAACTGTTTTTT
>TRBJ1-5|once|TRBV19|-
CASSIRIGQPQHF
TGTGCCAGTAGTATCAGGATCGGTCAGCCCCAGCATTTT
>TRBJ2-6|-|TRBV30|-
CAHGLFNPGANVLTF
TGTGCCCACGGGTTATTTAATCCTGGGGCCAACGTCCTGACTTTC
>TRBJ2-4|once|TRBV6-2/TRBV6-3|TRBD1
CASRPPGQGHIQYF
TGTGCCAGCAGGCCTCCGGGACAGGGTCACATTCAGTACTTC
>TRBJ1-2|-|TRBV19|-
CASSPGANYGYTF
TGTGCCAGTAGCCCCGGGGCTAACTATGGCTACACCTTC
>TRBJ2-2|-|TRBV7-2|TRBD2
CASSSTGQGGGELFF
TGTGCCAGCAGCTCCACCGGGCAGGGAGGGGGGGAGCTGTTTTTT
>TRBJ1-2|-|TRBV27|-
CASSLLGTGYGYTF
TGTGCCAGCAGTTTACTCGGCACAGGGTATGGCTACACCTTC
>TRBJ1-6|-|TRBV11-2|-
CASSLDNRGRAYNSPLHF
TGTGCCAGCAGCTTAGATAATAGGGGACGGGCCTATAATTCACCCCTCCACTTT
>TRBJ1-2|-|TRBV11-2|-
CASSLGGGVGYTF
TGTGCCAGCAGCTTAGGAGGAGGGGTCGGCTACACCTTC
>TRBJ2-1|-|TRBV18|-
CASSPSQTSTGNEQFF
TGTGCCAGCTCACCATCCCAGACTAGTACCGGCAATGAGCAGTTCTTC
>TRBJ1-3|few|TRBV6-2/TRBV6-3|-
CASSGYSGNTIYF
TGTGCCAGCAGCGGATACTCTGGAAACACCATATATTTT
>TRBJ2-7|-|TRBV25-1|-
CASSESKSLRLDEQYF
TGTGCCAGCAGTGAATCGAAGAGCCTCCGTCTGGACGAGCAGTACTTC
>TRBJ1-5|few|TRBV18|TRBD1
CASSPNTGGQPQHF
TGTGCCAGCTCACCAAATACAGGGGGCCAGCCCCAGCATTTT
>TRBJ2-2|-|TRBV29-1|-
CSVELQSYTGELFF
TGCAGCGTTGAATTACAATCCTACACCGGGGAGCTGTTTTTT
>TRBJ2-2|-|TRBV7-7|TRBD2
CASSPRASGGGNTGELFF
TGTGCCAGCAGCCCCCGGGCTAGCGGGGGGGGGAACACCGGGGAGCTGTTTTTT
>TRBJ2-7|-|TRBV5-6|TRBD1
CASSLGDRAHEQYF
TGTGCCAGCAGCTTGGGGGACAGGGCCCACGAGCAGTACTTC
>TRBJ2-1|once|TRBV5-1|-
CASSLATRDNEQFF
TGCGCCAGCAGCTTGGCAACCAGGGACAATGAGCAGTTCTTC
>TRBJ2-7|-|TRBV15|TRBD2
CATSRDPLAGAEQYF
TGTGCCACCAGCAGAGATCCCCTAGCGGGGGCTGAGCAGTACTTC